The 4 T cell receptor beta chains below all came from one sample that was sequenced in a study of blood T cell repertoires in COVID-19. The assay was immunoSEQ multiplex PCR, and TCRdb's table has in-frame clones only and misses some. The table shows approximately 120,000 clones, with roughly 88% occurring only once. Source material: peripheral blood. These receptors were taken from a woman of 80 years or more with active or convalescent COVID-19.

The rearrangement links TRBV4-2 to TRBJ2-7, with D maybe TRBD1 (6 bases). The CDR3 extends over 14 amino acids. CDR1 and CDR2 from the germline V gene are LGHNA and YNFKEQ. The V end was cut by 4 bases, the J end by 7 bases, with 17 bases between. CDR3 loop: CASSPRGIDLEQYF. CDR3 DNA sequence: TGTGCCAGCAGCCCGAGGGGGATTGATTTGGAGCAGTACTTC.

V is TRBV12-3 or TRBV12-4 and J is TRBJ2-7; 7 bases are a match to TRBD1. The V gene end was trimmed by 5 bases and the J gene end by 4 bases; junction bases not matched to a gene: 5. The CDR3 is made up of 13 amino acids. CDR3 coding DNA: TGTGCCAGCAGTCCGGGACAGACATACGAGCAGTACTTC. Translated: CASSPGQTYEQYF.

The CDR3 nucleotides read TGTGCCAGCAGTCCCCATCGACCCGGCGGGATTAATGAAAAACTGTTTTTT. Its translation: CASSPHRPGGINEKLFF. The chain has TRBV27 and TRBJ1-4; no definite D call. The length of the CDR3 is 17 residues. CDR1 MNHEY and CDR2 SMNVEV come from the germline V gene (reference sequence). V was trimmed by 5 bases and J by 4 bases, leaving 20 bases between them.

J is TRBJ2-1 and V is TRBV15; D call uncertain. From germline, CDR1 is LNHNV and CDR2 YYDKDF (reference sequence). The CDR3 has 13 amino acids. Trimming shortened V by 2 bases and J by 8 bases, and 10 bases separated the two germline ends. CDR3 in amino acids: CATSRQSRYEQFF. Here the CDR3 DNA reads TGTGCCACCAGCAGACAGTCTCGCTATGAGCAGTTCTTC.